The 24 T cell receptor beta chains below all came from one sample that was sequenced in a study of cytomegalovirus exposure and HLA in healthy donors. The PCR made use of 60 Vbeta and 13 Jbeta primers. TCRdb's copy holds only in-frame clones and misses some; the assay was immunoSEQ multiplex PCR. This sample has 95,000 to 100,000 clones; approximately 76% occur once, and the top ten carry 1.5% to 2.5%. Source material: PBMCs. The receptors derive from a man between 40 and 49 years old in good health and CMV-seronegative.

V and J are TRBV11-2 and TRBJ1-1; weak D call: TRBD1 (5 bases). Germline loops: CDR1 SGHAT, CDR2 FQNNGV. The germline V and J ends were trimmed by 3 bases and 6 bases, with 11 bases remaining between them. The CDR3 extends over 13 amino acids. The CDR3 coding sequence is TGTGCCAGCAGCTTTGCGCTAGGGGCTGAAGCTTTCTTT. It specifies CASSFALGAEAFF.

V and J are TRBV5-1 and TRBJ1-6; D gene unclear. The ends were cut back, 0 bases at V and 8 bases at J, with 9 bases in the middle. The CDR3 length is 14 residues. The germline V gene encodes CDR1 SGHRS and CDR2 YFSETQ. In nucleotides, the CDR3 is TGCGCCAGCAGCTTGGATCTAGGCGATTCACCCCTCCACTTT. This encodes CASSLDLGDSPLHF.

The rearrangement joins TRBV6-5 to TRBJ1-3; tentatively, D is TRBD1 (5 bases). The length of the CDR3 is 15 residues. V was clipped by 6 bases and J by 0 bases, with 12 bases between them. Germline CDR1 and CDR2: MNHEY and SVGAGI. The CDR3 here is CASRRNRGSGNTIYF. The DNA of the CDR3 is TGTGCCAGCAGGCGCAATAGGGGCTCTGGAAACACCATATATTTT.

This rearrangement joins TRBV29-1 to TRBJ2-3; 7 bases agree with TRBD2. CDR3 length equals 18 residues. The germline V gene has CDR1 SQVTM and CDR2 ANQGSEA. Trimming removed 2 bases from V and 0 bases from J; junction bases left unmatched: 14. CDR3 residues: CSVESSGVASLSTDTQYF. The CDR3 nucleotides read TGCAGCGTTGAATCCAGCGGGGTTGCCTCTCTTAGCACAGATACGCAGTATTTT.

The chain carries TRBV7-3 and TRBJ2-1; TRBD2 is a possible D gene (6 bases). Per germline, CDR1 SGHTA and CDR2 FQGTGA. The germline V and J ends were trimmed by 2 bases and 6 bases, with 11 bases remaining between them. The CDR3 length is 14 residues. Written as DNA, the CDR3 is TGTGCCAGCAGCTTACACGGGACTTCCAATGAGCAGTTCTTC. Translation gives CASSLHGTSNEQFF.

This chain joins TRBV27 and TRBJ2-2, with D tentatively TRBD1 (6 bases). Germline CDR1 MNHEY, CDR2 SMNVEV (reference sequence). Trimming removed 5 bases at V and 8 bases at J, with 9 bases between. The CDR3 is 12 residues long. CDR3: CASSSRGGELFF. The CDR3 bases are TGTGCCAGCAGTAGCAGGGGTGGGGAGCTGTTTTTT.

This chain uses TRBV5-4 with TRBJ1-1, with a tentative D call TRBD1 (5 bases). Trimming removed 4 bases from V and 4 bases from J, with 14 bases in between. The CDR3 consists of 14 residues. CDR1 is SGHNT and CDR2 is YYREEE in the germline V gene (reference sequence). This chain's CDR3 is CASSQRGVTTEAFF. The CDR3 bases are TGTGCCAGCAGCCAGCGGGGGGTGACCACTGAAGCTTTCTTT.

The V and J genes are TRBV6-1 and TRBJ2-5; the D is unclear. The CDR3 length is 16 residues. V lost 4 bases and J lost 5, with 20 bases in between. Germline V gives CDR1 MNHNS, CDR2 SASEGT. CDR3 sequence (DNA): TGTGCCAGCAGTGTCATGCAGCGCCCGTTTGGGGAGACCCAGTACTTC. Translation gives CASSVMQRPFGETQYF.

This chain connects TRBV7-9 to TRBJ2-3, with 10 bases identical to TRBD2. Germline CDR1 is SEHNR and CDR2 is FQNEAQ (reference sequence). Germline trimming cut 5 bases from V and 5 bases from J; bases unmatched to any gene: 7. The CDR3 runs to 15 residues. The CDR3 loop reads CASSRLAGAKDTQYF. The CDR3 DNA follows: TGTGCCAGCAGCCGCCTAGCGGGAGCGAAAGATACGCAGTATTTT.

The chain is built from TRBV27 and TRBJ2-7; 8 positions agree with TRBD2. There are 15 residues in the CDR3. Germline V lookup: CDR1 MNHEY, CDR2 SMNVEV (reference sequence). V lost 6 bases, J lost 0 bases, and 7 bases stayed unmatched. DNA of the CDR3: TGTGCCAGCAGGGTGTCGAGCGGGAGCTCCTACGAGCAGTACTTC. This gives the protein CASRVSSGSSYEQYF.

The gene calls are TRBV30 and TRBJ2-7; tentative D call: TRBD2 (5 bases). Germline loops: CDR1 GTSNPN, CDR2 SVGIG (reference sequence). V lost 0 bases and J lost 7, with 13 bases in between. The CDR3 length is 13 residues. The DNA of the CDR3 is TGTGCCTGGAGTGTAAGCGGTCCGTCAGAGCAGTACTTC. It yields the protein CAWSVSGPSEQYF.

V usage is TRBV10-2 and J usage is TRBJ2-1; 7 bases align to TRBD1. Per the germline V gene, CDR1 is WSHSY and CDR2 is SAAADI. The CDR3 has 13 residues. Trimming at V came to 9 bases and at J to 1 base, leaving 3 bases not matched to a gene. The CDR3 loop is CASRQGSYNEQFF. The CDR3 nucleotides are TGCGCCAGTAGACAGGGTTCCTACAATGAGCAGTTCTTC.

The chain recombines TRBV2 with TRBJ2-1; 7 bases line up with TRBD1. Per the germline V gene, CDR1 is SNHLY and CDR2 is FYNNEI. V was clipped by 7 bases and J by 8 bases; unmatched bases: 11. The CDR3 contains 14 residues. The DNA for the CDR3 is TGTGCCAGCAAGGGGTTCAGGGGGATCGATGAGCAGTTCTTC. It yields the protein CASKGFRGIDEQFF.

CDR3 in amino acids: CASSQGLIAAADTQYF. Here the CDR3 DNA reads TGCGCCAGCAGCCAAGGATTGATCGCGGCGGCAGATACGCAGTATTTT. This chain joins TRBV4-3 and TRBJ2-3; D gene unclear. The CDR3 is 16 amino acids. Germline lookup yields CDR1 LGHNA and CDR2 YSLEER. Trimming left V 1 base short and J 4 bases short, with 15 bases between.

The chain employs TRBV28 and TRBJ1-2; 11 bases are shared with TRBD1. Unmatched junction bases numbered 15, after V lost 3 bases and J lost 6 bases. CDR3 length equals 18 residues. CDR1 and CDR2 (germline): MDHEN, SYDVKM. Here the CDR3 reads CASSFLPGGTGGKDGYTF. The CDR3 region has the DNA TGTGCCAGCAGTTTCCTACCGGGCGGGACAGGGGGGAAGGATGGCTACACCTTC.

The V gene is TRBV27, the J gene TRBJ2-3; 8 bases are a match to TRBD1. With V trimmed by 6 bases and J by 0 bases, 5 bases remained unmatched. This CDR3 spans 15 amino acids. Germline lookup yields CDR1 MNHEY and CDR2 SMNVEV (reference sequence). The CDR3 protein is CASRVGQVSTDTQYF. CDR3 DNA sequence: TGTGCCAGCAGGGTGGGACAGGTCAGCACAGATACGCAGTATTTT.

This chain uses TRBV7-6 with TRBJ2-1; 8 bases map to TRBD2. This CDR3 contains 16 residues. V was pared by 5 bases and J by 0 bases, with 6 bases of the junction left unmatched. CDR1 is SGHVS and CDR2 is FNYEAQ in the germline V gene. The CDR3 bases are TGTGCCAGCAGCGCCCAGAGCGGGAGCTCCTACAATGAGCAGTTCTTC. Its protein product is CASSAQSGSSYNEQFF.

The CDR3 region is CASIGREEAKNIQYF. DNA for the CDR3: TGTGCCAGCATAGGGCGGGAGGAAGCCAAAAACATTCAGTACTTC. This chain joins TRBV9 and TRBJ2-4; 8 bases fit TRBD2. After removal of 6 bases from V and 0 bases from J, the junction contained 5 bases not matched to a gene. Germline CDR1 is SGDLS and CDR2 is YYNGEE. CDR3 size: 15 residues.

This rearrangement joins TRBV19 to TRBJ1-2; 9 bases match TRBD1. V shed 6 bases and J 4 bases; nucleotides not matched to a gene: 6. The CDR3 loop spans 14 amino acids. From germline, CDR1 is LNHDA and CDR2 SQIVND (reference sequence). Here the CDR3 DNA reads TGTGCCAGTAGACCGGGACAGGGACCCTATGGCTACACCTTC. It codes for CASRPGQGPYGYTF.

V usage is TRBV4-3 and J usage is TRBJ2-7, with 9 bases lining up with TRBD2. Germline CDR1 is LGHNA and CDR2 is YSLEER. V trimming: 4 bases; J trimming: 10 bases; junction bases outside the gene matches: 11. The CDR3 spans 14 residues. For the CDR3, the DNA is TGCGCCAGCAGCCCGGGGACCAGCGGGGGGAACCAGTACTTC. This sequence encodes CASSPGTSGGNQYF.

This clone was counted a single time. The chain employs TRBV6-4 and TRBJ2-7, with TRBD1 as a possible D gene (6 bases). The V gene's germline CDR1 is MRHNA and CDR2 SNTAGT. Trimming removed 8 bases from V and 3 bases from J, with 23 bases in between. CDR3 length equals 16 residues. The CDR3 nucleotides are TGTGCCAGCCCAAACCCTAGCCCCCGAGGGGGCTACGAGCAGTACTTC. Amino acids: CASPNPSPRGGYEQYF.

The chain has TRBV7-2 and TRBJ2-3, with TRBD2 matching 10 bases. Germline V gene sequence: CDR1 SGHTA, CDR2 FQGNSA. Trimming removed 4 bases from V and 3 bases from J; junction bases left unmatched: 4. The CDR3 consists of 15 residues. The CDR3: CASSYLAGETDTQYF. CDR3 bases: TGTGCCAGCAGCTACCTAGCGGGAGAAACAGATACGCAGTATTTT.

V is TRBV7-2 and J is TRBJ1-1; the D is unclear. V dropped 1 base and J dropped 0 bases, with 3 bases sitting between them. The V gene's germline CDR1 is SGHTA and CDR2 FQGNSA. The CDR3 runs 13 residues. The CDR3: CASSLVVNTEAFF. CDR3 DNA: TGTGCCAGCAGCTTAGTCGTGAACACTGAAGCTTTCTTT.

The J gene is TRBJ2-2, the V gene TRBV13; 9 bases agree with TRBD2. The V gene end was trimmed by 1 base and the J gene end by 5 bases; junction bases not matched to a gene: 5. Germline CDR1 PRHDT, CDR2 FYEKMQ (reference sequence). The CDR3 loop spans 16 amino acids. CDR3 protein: CASSLDSGRITGELFF. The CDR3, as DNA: TGTGCCAGCAGCTTAGATAGCGGGAGAATAACCGGGGAGCTGTTTTTT.